The clone carrying this T cell receptor beta chain was observed once. Its antigen is not known. An amount of RNA that ranged from roughly 0.5 to 1 ug was reverse transcribed with random hexamers. TCRdb recomputed calls from the immunoSEQ multiplex PCR reads with MiXCR, one row per CDR3 protein. This table has around 100,000 distinct CDR3 sequences, 95% appearing once. Susac syndrome patients met recently defined diagnostic criteria for definite or probable disease. The sample is drawn from a study of CD8 T cells in Susac syndrome. Study-level findings and limits: In total CD8+ repertoires, about 16 Susac-specific public clones were found, and roughly 5 in CD8+ TEMRA repertoires. Only a relatively small number of individuals were included in the TCR sequencing and HLA analysis.

Trimming took off 0 bases at V and 0 bases at J, with 3 bases between the two ends. This CDR3 has 14 amino acids. Per germline, CDR1 SGDLS and CDR2 YYNGEE. The receptor comes from a human donor with Susac syndrome. The rearrangement joins TRBV9 to TRBJ2-2; D not certain. The sequenced material came from CD8+ T cells from PBMCs. The CDR3 nucleotides read TGTGCCAGCAGCGTAGGAACGAACACCGGGGAGCTGTTTTTT. This sequence encodes CASSVGTNTGELFF.